The clone carrying this T cell receptor beta chain was seen many times. Its antigen is not known. Researchers amplified the TCR beta CDR3 regions from RNA transcripts. TCR CDR3 underwent first-round RT-PCR with the HTBI primer set. One entry per CDR3 protein, called by TCRdb with MiXCR from the multiplex PCR reads. This sample has hundreds of thousands of distinct CDR3 sequences; roughly 14% occur once, and the top ten carry roughly an eighth. The diagnostic basis comprised clinical symptoms, serum thyroxine and TRAb, thyroid ultrasound and orbital computed tomography. PBMCs were derived from roughly 9.6 ml fresh peripheral blood. This sample is part of a study of T cells in Graves' hyperthyroidism and ophthalmopathy. This CDR3 comprises 16 residues. Looked up from germline, CDR1 is SGHTA and CDR2 is FQGNSA. J gave up 2 bases and V 1 base, and 2 bases lay outside the gene matches. Overall study findings and caveats: Ophthalmopathy was predicted by the model a median of about 6.5 months ahead of onset.

Source material: blood. The chain is built from TRBV7-2 and TRBJ2-1; the match to TRBD2 covers 10 bases. The receptor comes from a man between 18 and 29 years old with Graves' ophthalmopathy. The CDR3 DNA is TGTGCCAGCAGCTTAGGGAGCGGGGGGGCCTACAATGAGCAGTTCTTC. This codes for CASSLGSGGAYNEQFF.